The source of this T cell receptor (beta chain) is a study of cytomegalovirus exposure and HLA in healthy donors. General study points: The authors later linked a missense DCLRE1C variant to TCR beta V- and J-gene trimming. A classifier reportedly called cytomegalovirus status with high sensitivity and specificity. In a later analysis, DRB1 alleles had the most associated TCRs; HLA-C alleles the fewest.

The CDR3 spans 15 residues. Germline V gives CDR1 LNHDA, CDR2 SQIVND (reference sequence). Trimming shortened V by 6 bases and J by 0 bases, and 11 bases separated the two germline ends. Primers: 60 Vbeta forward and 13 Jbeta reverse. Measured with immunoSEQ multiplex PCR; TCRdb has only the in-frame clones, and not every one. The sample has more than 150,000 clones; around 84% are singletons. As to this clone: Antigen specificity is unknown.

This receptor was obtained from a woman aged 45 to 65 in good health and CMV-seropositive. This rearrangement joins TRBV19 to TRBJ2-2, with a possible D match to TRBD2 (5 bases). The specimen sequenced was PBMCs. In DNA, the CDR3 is TGTGCCAGTAGGCCCCCCGGGGCGAACACCGGGGAGCTGTTTTTT. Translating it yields CASRPPGANTGELFF.